The subject of this entry is one T cell receptor (beta chain). This clonotype turned up a few times. Its binding antigen is unknown. Within one base of it there is no much larger clone, and no base qualities were kept. These data originate in a study of T cell repertoires in cytomegalovirus infection (dated 2019 in TCRdb). In the study overall: Donor HLA type was relevant to the analysis, as public TCR beta signatures indicated carriage of CMV infection together with the matching HLA type.

Sequenced on an Illumina HiSeq 1500. TCRdb ran its own pipeline on the public reads, namely fastp trimming at Q25 and MiXCR clone calling, and kept in-frame beta chains. Rows matching on CDR3 protein sequence are summarized as one entry with the most common DNA and genes. The sample includes about 260,000 distinct CDR3 sequences, with roughly an eighth observed a single time. The ten largest clones add up to roughly 9.7% of the sample. Study-wide conclusions, independent of this receptor: Carriers of CMV infection plus the relevant HLA type were discriminated by the cumulative frequency of public TCR beta family members in the study cohort and in an independent roughly 370-donor cohort. The ex vivo response was dominated by HLA-C-restricted CMV-specific TCR beta clonotypes, which also provided the single most frequent clonotype in two of eight donors.

Sequenced: PBMCs. This receptor was obtained from a human donor in good health (CMV status not recorded). Some clones in this sample may be carry-over from other donors' samples.

The CDR3 sequence is CSGAGTSGIMGETQYF. The DNA reads TGCAGCGGAGCCGGGACTAGCGGGATTATGGGAGAGACCCAGTACTTC. This sequence uses TRBV29-1 and TRBJ2-5, with 13 central nucleotides matching TRBD2. Trimming accounts for 7 bases at V and 4 bases at J, while the number of junction bases matched to no gene is 12. The CDR3 covers 16 residues, taking in both the cysteine and the phenylalanine. Kept here is only the CDR3 DNA, which spans 48 bases and is read in frame from base 1. CDR1 SQVTM and CDR2 ANQGSEA are derived from the germline V gene.